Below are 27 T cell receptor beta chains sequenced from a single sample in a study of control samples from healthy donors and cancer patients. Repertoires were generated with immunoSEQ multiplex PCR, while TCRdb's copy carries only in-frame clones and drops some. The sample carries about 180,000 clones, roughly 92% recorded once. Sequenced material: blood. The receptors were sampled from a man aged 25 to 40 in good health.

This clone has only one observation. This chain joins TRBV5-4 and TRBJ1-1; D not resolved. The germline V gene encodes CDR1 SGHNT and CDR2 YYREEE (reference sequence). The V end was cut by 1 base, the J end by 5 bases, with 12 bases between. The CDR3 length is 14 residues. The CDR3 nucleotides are TGTGCCAGCAGCTTGTATGGAGCTGGGACTGAAGCTTTCTTT. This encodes CASSLYGAGTEAFF.

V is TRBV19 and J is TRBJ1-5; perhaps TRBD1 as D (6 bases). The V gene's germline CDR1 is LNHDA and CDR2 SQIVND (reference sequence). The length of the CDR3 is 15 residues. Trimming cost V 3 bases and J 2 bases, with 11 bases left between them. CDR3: CASSIRQAGNQPQHF. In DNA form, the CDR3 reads TGTGCCAGTAGTATCCGACAGGCGGGCAATCAGCCCCAGCATTTT.

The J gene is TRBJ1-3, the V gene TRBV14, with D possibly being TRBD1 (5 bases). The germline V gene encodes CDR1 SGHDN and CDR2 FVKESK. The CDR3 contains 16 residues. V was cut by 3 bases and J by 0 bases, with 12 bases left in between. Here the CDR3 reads CASSHRDGDSGNTIYF. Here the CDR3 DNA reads TGTGCCAGCAGCCACAGGGACGGTGACTCTGGAAACACCATATATTTT.

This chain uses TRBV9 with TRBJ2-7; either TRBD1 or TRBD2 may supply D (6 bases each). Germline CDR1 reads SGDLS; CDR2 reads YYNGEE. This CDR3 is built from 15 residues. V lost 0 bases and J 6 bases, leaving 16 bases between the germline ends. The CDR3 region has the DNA TGTGCCAGCAGCGTAGGGGTGGGGGGCCACGGCGAGCAGTACTTC. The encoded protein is CASSVGVGGHGEQYF.

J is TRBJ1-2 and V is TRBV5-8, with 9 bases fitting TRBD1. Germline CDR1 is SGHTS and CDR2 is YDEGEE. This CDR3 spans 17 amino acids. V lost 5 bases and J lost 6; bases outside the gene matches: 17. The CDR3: CASRKVGTGISSHGYTF. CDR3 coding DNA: TGTGCCAGCAGAAAAGTCGGGACAGGGATCTCTTCCCATGGCTACACCTTC.

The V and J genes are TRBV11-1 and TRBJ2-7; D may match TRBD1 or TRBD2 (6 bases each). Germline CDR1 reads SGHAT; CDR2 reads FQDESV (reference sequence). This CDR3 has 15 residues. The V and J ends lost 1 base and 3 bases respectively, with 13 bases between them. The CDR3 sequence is CASSLVRGTDYEQYF. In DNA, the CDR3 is TGTGCCAGCAGCTTAGTTAGGGGGACTGACTACGAGCAGTACTTC.

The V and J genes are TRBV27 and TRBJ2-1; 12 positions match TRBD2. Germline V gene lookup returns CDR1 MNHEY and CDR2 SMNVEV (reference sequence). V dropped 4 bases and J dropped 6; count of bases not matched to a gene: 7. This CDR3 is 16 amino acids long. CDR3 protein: CASSSYLAGGFNEQFF. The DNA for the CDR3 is TGTGCCAGCAGTTCCTATCTAGCGGGAGGGTTCAATGAGCAGTTCTTC.

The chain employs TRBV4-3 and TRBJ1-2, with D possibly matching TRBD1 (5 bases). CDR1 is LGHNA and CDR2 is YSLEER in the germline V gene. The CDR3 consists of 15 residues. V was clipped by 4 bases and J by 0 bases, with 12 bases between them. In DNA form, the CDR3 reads TGCGCCAGCAGCCCCGGGGCAGGGACTAACTATGGCTACACCTTC. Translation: CASSPGAGTNYGYTF.

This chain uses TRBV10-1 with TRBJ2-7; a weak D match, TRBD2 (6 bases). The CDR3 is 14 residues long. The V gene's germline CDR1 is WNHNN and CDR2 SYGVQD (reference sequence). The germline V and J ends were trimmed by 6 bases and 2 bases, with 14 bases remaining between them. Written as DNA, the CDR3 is TGCGCCAGCAGGAATTTAGCGGCCCCCTACGAGCAGTACTTC. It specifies CASRNLAAPYEQYF.

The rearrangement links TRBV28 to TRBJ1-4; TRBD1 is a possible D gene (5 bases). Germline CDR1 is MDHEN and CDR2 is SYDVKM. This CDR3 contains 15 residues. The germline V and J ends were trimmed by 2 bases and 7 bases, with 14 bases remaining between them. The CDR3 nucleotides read TGTGCCAGCAGTTTAGTTCAGCCAGGGAGTGAAAAACTGTTTTTT. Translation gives CASSLVQPGSEKLFF.

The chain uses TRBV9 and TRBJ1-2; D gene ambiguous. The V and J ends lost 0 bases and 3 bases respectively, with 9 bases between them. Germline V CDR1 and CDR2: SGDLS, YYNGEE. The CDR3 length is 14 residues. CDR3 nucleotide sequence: TGTGCCAGCAGCGTAGGGCAGGCCTACTATGGCTACACCTTC. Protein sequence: CASSVGQAYYGYTF.

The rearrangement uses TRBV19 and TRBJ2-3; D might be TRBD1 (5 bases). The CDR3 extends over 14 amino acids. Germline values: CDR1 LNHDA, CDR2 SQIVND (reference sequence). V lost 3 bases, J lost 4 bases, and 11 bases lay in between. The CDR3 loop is CASSIGQGADTQYF. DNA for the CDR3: TGTGCCAGTAGTATCGGGCAGGGTGCAGATACGCAGTATTTT. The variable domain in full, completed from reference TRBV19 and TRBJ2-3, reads DGGITQSPKYLFRKEGQNVTLSCEQNLNHDAMYWYRQDPGQGLRLIYYSQIVNDFQKGDIAEGYSVSREKKESFPLTVTSAQKNPTAFYLCASSIGQGADTQYFGPGTRLTVL.

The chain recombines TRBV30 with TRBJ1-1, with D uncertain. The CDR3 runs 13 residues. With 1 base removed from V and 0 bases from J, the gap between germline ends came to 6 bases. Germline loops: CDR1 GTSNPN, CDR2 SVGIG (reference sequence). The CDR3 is CAWSAKLNTEAFF. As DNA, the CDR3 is TGTGCCTGGAGTGCAAAGTTGAACACTGAAGCTTTCTTT. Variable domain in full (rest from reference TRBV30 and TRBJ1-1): SQTIHQWPATLVQPVGSPLSLECTVEGTSNPNLYWYRQAAGRGLQLLFYSVGIGQISSEVPQNLSASRPQDRQFILSSKKLLLSDSGFYLCAWSAKLNTEAFFGQGTRLTVV.

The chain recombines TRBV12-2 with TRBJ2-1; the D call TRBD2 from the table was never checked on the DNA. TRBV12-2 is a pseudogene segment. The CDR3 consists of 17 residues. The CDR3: CASRLFAGLAGGNEQFF. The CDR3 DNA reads TGTGCAAGTCGCTTATTCGCCGGACTAGCGGGAGGCAATGAGCAGTTCTTC.

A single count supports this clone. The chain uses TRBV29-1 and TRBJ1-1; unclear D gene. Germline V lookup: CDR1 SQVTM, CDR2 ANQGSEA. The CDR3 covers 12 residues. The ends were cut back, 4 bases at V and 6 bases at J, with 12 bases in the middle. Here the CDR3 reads CSVVVPRAEAFF. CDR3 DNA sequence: TGCAGCGTTGTGGTTCCCCGCGCTGAAGCTTTCTTT.

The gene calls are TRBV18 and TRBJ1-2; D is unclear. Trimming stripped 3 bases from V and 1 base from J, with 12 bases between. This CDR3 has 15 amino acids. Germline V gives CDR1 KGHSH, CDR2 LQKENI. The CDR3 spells CASSPQVDRNYGYTF. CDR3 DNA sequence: TGTGCCAGCTCACCTCAGGTGGATCGTAACTATGGCTACACCTTC.

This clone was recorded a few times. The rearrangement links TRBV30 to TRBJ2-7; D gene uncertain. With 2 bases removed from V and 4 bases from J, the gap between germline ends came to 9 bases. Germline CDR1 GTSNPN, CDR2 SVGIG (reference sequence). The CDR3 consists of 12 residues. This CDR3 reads CAWSPQVYEQYF. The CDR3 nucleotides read TGTGCCTGGAGTCCGCAGGTTTACGAGCAGTACTTC.

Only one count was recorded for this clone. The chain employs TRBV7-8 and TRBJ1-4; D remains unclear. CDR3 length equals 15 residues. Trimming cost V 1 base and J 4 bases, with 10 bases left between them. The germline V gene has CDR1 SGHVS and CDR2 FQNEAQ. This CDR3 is CASSLGGGLNEKLFF. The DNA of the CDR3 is TGTGCCAGCAGCTTAGGAGGTGGGCTTAATGAAAAACTGTTTTTT.

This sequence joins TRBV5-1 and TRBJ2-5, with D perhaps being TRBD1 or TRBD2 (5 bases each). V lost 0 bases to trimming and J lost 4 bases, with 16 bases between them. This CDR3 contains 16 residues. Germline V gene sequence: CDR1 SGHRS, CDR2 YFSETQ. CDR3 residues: CASSLEVFRDAETQYF. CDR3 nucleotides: TGCGCCAGCAGCTTGGAGGTTTTCCGGGACGCAGAGACCCAGTACTTC.

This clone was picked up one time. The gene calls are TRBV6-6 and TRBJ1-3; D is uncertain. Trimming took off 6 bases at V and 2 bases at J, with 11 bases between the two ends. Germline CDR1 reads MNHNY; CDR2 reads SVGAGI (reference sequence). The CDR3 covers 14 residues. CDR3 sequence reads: CASSRVRPGNTIYF. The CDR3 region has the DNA TGTGCCAGCAGCCGGGTCCGCCCTGGAAACACCATATATTTT.

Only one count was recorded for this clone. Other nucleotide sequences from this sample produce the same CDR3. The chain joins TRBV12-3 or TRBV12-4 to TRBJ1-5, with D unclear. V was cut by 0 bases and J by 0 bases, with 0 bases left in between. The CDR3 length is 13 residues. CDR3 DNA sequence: TGTGCCAGCAGTTTAGCTAGCAATCAGCCCCAGCATTTT. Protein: CASSLASNQPQHF.

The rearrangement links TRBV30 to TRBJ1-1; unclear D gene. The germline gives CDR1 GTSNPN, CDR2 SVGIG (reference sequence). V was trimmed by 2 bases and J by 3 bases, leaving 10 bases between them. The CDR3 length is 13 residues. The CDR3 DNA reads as TGTGCCTGGAGTCCACTCGGTGACACTGAAGCTTTCTTT. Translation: CAWSPLGDTEAFF.

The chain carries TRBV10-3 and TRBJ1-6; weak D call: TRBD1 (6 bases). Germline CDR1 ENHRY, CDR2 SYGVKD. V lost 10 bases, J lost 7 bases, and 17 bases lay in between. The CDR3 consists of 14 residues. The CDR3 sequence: CATNAVQGNSPLHF. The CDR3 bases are TGTGCCACAAATGCCGTCCAGGGGAATTCACCCCTCCACTTT.

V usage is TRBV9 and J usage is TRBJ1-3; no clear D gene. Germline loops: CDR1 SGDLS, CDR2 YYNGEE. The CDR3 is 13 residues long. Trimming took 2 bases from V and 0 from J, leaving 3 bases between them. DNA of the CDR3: TGTGCCAGCAGCGTCCCCTCTGGAAACACCATATATTTT. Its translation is CASSVPSGNTIYF. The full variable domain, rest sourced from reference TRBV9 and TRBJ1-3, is DSGVTQTPKHLITATGQRVTLRCSPRSGDLSVYWYQQSLDQGLQFLIQYYNGEERAKGNILERFSAQQFPDLHSELNLSSLELGDSALYFCASSVPSGNTIYFGEGSWLTVV.

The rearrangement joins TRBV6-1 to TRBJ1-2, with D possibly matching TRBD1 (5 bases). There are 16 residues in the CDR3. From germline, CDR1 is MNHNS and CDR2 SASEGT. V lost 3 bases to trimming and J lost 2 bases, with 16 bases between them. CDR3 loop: CASSETAAFVNYGYTF. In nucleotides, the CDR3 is TGTGCCAGCAGTGAGACAGCCGCCTTTGTGAACTATGGCTACACCTTC.

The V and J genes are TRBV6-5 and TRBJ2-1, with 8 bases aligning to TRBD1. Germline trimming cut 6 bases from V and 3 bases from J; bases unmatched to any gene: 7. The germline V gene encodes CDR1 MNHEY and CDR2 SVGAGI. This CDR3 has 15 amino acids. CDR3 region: CASRLRDRLYNEQFF. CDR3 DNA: TGTGCCAGCAGACTCCGGGACAGGCTCTACAATGAGCAGTTCTTC.

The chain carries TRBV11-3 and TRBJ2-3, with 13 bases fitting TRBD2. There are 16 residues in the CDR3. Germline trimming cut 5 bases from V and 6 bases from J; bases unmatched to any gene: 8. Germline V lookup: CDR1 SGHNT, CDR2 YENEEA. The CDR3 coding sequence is TGTGCCAGCAGCCCCGGACTAGCGGGAGTTTACGATACGCAGTATTTT. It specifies CASSPGLAGVYDTQYF. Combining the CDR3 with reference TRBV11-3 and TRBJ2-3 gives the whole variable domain EAGVVQSPRYKIIEKKQPVAFWCNPISGHNTLYWYLQNLGQGPELLIRYENEEAVDDSQLPKDRFSAERLKGVDSTLKIQPAELGDSAVYLCASSPGLAGVYDTQYFGPGTRLTVL.